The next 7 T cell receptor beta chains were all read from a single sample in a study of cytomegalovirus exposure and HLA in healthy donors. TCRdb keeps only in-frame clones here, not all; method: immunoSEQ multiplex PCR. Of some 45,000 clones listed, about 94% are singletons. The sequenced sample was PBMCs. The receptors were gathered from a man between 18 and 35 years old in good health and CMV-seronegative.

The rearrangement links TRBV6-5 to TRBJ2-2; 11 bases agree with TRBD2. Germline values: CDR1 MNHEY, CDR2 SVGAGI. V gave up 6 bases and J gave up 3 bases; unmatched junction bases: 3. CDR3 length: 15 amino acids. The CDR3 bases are TGTGCCAGCAGACAACTAGCGGGGGACACCGGGGAGCTGTTTTTT. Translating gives CASRQLAGDTGELFF.

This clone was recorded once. The CDR3 region is CASSPRLDTDTQYF. CDR3 coding DNA: TGCGCCAGCAGCCCAAGACTAGACACAGATACGCAGTATTTT. The chain recombines TRBV5-1 with TRBJ2-3; D is possibly TRBD2 (6 bases). Trimming took 4 bases from V and 2 from J, leaving 11 bases between them. CDR3 size: 14 residues. Germline CDR1 SGHRS, CDR2 YFSETQ. Full variable domain (remainder filled in from reference TRBV5-1 and TRBJ2-3): KAGVTQTPRYLIKTRGQQVTLSCSPISGHRSVSWYQQTPGQGLQFLFEYFSETQRNKGNFPGRFSGRQFSNSRSEMNVSTLELGDSALYLCASSPRLDTDTQYFGPGTRLTVL.

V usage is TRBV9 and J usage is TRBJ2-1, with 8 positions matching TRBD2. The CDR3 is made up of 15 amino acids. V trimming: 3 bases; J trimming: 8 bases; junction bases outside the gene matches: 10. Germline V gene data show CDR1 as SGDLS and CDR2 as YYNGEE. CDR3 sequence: CASSADGGAIDEQFF. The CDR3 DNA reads TGTGCCAGCAGCGCCGACGGGGGGGCCATCGATGAGCAGTTCTTC.

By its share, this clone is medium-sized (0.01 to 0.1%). The CDR3 here is CASSIGQETTGELFF. DNA of the CDR3: TGTGCCAGTAGTATAGGGCAGGAAACCACCGGGGAGCTGTTTTTT. The chain links TRBV19 to TRBJ2-2; D is unresolved. The CDR3 loop spans 15 amino acids. V dropped 1 base and J dropped 4 bases, with 10 bases sitting between them. Germline V gene sequence: CDR1 LNHDA, CDR2 SQIVND (reference sequence).

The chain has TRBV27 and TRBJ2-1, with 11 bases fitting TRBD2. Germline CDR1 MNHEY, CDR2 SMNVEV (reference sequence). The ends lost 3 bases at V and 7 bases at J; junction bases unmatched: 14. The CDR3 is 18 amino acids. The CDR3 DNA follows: TGTGCCAGCAGTTTGAGAAGACTAGCGGGATCAGGGAGGAATGAGCAGTTCTTC. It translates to CASSLRRLAGSGRNEQFF.

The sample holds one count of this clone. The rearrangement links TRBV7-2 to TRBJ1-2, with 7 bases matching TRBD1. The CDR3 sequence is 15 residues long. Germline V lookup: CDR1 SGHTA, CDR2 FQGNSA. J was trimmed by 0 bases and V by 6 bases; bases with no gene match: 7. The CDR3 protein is CASSRDSGSNYGYTF. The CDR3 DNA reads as TGTGCCAGCAGTAGGGACAGCGGGTCTAACTATGGCTACACCTTC.

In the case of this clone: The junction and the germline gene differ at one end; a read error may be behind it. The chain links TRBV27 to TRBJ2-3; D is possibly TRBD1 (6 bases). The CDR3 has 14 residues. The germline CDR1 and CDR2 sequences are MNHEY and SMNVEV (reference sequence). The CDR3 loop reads CATSDTGTGDTQYF. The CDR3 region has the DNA TGTGCCACCAGTGACACAGGGACGGGCGATACGCAGTATTTT.